This T cell receptor beta chain was sequenced during a study of metastatic and nonmetastatic thyroid tumors. Study-wide points: Benign nodules were reported to have significantly lower TCR beta diversity than malignant thyroid tumors, in blood and tumor.

As for this clone: Its antigen remains unidentified.

TCRdb re-called clones from the PCR reads using MiXCR. The sample records around 15,000 clones, approximately 24% being singletons. The V segment lost 5 bases and the J segment 1 base; nucleotides outside the gene matches: 5. CDR1 is DFQATT, CDR2 SNEGSKA, per germline (reference sequence). The CDR3 covers 14 residues. Thyroid surgery took place with no prior treatment in any patient. This receptor was obtained from a male donor with papillary thyroid cancer or a benign thyroid nodule (not recorded which). Some clones in this sample may be carry-over from other donors' samples. Input material: tumor tissue. The gene calls are TRBV20-1 and TRBJ2-3, with TRBD2 matching 8 bases. The CDR3 here is CSAPRGDRTDTQYF. Here the CDR3 DNA reads TGCAGTGCTCCGCGGGGGGACCGCACAGATACGCAGTATTTT.